Included here is one T cell receptor (beta chain) sequence, with context. Antigen specificity is unknown. PCR amplification relied on 60 Vbeta primers (plus 13 Jbeta primers). Sequenced by immunoSEQ multiplex PCR; TCRdb stores in-frame clones only, minus some. Of about 92,000 clones listed, around 70% are singletons. The donors gave bone marrow, and they were healthy. The sample is drawn from a study of cytomegalovirus exposure and HLA in healthy donors. Trimming stripped 7 bases from V and 2 bases from J, with 9 bases between. Per germline, CDR1 GTSNPN and CDR2 SVGIG (reference sequence). This CDR3 has 11 amino acids. Study results and caveats: Later analysis placed DRB1 highest and HLA-C lowest in TCR association rates, which differed by HLA locus.

This sequence joins TRBV30 and TRBJ2-7, with D possibly matching TRBD1 (6 bases). This sequence originates from a man aged 45-65 years in good health and CMV-seronegative. The sequencing sample was made of PBMCs. The CDR3 region has the DNA TGTGCCTTCGACAGGACCTACGAGCAGTACTTC. The encoded protein is CAFDRTYEQYF.